A selection of T cell receptor beta chains follows, all from one sample in a study of T-cell memory formation after mild COVID-19. Via MiXCR, TCRdb re-called the 5' RACE reads, giving one row per CDR3 protein. The sample shows 470,000 or so distinct CDR3 sequences, about 23% of them seen only once. Input material: PBMCs or a T cell subset sorted from them (not recorded which). The receptors come from an adult woman who had mild COVID-19 (a few samples of this study predate the infection). Cell type and time point are not known. The CDR3 runs from the conserved cysteine through the conserved F or W. D genes are given only for firm matches. Part of the rows lack a size; the others show once, few, many or a class for expanded clones.

clone size	J gene	D gene	CDR3 length	V gene	CDR3 DNA	CDR3 protein
few	TRBJ2-5	-	14	TRBV24-1	TGTGCCACCAGTGATCCCCGGGGGCCGGAGACCCAGTACTTC	CATSDPRGPETQYF
many	TRBJ2-5	TRBD2	15	TRBV7-2	TGTGCCAGCAGCTTAGGGTTTGGCGGGAGCGTGACCCAGTACTTC	CASSLGFGGSVTQYF
-	TRBJ1-5	TRBD1	15	TRBV5-6	TGTGCCAGCAGCTCGGCCCCGACAGGGTTTCAGCCCCAGCATTTT	CASSSAPTGFQPQHF
-	TRBJ2-4	TRBD1	18	TRBV5-1	TGCGCCAGCAGCCCTAGGGGACAGGGCTCCGGGGCCAAAAACATTCAGTACTTC	CASSPRGQGSGAKNIQYF
-	TRBJ2-1	-	13	TRBV6-2/TRBV6-3	TGTGCCAGCAGCCTACAGGCTAATAATGAGCAGTTCTTC	CASSLQANNEQFF
few	TRBJ2-4	TRBD1	14	TRBV7-9	TGTGCCAGCAGCCTAGGGACAGGCGCCGACATTCAGTACTTC	CASSLGTGADIQYF
-	TRBJ1-2	-	13	TRBV6-5	TGTGCCAGCAGTTCAGGGATTAACTATGGCTACACCTTC	CASSSGINYGYTF
once	TRBJ1-2	TRBD1	17	TRBV20-1	TGCAGTGCTAGAGATAAGGGAGACAGGGGGCCAAAAGGAGGCTACACCTTC	CSARDKGDRGPKGGYTF
few	TRBJ2-7	TRBD2	14	TRBV5-1	TGCGCCAGCAGCGGGGAGCGGGGAGCCTACGAGCAGTACTTC	CASSGERGAYEQYF
few	TRBJ2-2	-	12	TRBV29-1	TGCAGCGTTCTCGTAGCGGCCGGGGAGCTGTTTTTT	CSVLVAAGELFF
-	TRBJ2-1	-	15	TRBV3-1	TGTGCCAGCAGCTCCCCGGGGAGTTGGGGAAATGAGCAGTTCTTC	CASSSPGSWGNEQFF
few	TRBJ2-3	-	13	TRBV6-5	TGTGCCAGCAGTTACACGGGCGCAGATACGCAGTATTTT	CASSYTGADTQYF
-	TRBJ2-7	-	14	TRBV20-1	TGCAGTGCCACCGGACTCCTGGCCTCCTACGAGCAGTACTTC	CSATGLLASYEQYF
few	TRBJ1-1	-	15	TRBV6-2/TRBV6-3	TGTGCCAGCAGTTACGGCAGACCCATGAACACTGAAGCTTTCTTT	CASSYGRPMNTEAFF
few	TRBJ2-3	TRBD2	17	TRBV24-1	TGTGCCACCAGTGATGTGAACCTAGCGGGAGGGCCTGGTACGCAGTATTTT	CATSDVNLAGGPGTQYF
-	TRBJ2-3	TRBD2	18	TRBV5-5	TGTGCCAGCAGCCCTGCCAGCGGGGGGCCTAAGCGCACAGATACGCAGTATTTT	CASSPASGGPKRTDTQYF
-	TRBJ2-5	-	13	TRBV5-1	TGCGCCAGCAGCTTGAGATTCCAAGAGACCCAGTACTTC	CASSLRFQETQYF
few	TRBJ2-7	TRBD2	14	TRBV28	TGTGCCAGCAGGGGACTAGCGGGACGGGTGGAGCAGTACTTC	CASRGLAGRVEQYF
few	TRBJ2-7	-	15	TRBV3-1	TGTGCCAGCAGCCGGGACCAGACAGGCAGCTACGAGCAGTACTTC	CASSRDQTGSYEQYF
few	TRBJ1-2	TRBD1	13	TRBV5-1	TGCGCCAGCAGCAGGGGACAGGGCCATGGCTACACCTTC	CASSRGQGHGYTF
-	TRBJ2-7	-	14	TRBV4-1	TGCGCCAGCAGCCAATCTCTCCCCTCCTACGAGCAGTACTTC	CASSQSLPSYEQYF
few	TRBJ1-1	-	15	TRBV5-1	TGCGCCAGCAGCTTGGACGGGGGTTGGGGCACTGAAGCTTTCTTT	CASSLDGGWGTEAFF
-	TRBJ1-2	-	13	TRBV20-1	TGCAGTGCTAGAGATCCTCGGAACTATGGCTACACCTTC	CSARDPRNYGYTF
-	TRBJ1-1	-	14	TRBV6-2/TRBV6-3	TGTGCCAGCAACAGACGGAGCTTGAACACTGAAGCTTTCTTT	CASNRRSLNTEAFF
once	TRBJ2-7	TRBD1	17	TRBV27	TGTGCCAGCAGTTTGGGGAATCCACGGACAGGGGACTACGAGCAGTACTTC	CASSLGNPRTGDYEQYF
few	TRBJ2-1	TRBD1	14	TRBV4-2	TGTGCCAGCAGCGCGACAGGGTTCACTCCTGAGCAGTTCTTC	CASSATGFTPEQFF
few	TRBJ1-4	-	17	TRBV14	TGTGCCAGCAGCCAACAGCGATGGGGGGCAACTAATGAAAAACTGTTTTTT	CASSQQRWGATNEKLFF
-	TRBJ2-5	-	20	TRBV7-3	TGTGCCAGCAGCCCCTCCCCTACCCCCGGGGAGTTAGTAGCGCCTCAGACCCAGTACTTC	CASSPSPTPGELVAPQTQYF
-	TRBJ2-7	-	12	TRBV30	TGTGCCTGGAGTCGCCAGAACTACGAGCAGTACTTC	CAWSRQNYEQYF
few	TRBJ2-3	TRBD1	16	TRBV7-3	TGTGCCAGCAGCTCTAACCGGGACAGACTCACAGATACGCAGTATTTT	CASSSNRDRLTDTQYF
few	TRBJ1-1	-	14	TRBV20-1	TGCAGTGCTAGGGGACGGACTATGAACACTGAAGCTTTCTTT	CSARGRTMNTEAFF
-	TRBJ1-4	-	16	TRBV20-1	TGCAGTGCATCCGTACAGATTTGGACAACTAATGAAAAACTGTTTTTT	CSASVQIWTTNEKLFF
-	TRBJ1-4	-	12	TRBV20-1	TGCAGTGCTAGAGGCCTTCGGGAAAAACTGTTTTTT	CSARGLREKLFF